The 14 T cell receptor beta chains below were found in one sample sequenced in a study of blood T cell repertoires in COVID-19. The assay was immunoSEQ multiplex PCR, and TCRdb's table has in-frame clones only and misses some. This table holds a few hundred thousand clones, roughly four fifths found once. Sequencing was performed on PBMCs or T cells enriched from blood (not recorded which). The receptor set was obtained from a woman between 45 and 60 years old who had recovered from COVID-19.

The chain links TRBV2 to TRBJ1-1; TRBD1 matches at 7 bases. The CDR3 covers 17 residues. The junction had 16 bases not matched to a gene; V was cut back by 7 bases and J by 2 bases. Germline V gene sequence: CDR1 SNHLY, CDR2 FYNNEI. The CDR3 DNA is TGTGCCAGCAACACTGACAGGGCGGCACCCGCTAACACTGAAGCTTTCTTT. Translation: CASNTDRAAPANTEAFF.

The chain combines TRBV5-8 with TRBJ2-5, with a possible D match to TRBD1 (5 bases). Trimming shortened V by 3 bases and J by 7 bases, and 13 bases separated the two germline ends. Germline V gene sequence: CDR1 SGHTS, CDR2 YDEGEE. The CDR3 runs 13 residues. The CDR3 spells CASSSRSQGTQYF. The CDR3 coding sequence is TGTGCCAGCAGCTCAAGATCCCAGGGGACCCAGTACTTC. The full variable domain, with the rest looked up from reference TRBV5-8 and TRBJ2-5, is EAGVTQSPTHLIKTRGQQATLRCSPISGHTSVYWYQQALGLGLQFLLWYDEGEERNRGNFPPRFSGRQFPNYSSELNVNALELEDSALYLCASSSRSQGTQYFGPGTRLLVL.

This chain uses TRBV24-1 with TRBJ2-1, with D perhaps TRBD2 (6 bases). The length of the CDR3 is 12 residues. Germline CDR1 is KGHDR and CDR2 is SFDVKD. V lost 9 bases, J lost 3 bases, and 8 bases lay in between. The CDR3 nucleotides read TGTGCCACCTCGGGAGTCTACAATGAGCAGTTCTTC. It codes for CATSGVYNEQFF.

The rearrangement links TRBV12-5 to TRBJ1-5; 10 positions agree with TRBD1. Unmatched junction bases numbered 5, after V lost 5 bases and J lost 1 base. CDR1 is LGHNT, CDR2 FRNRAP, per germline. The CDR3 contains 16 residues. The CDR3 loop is CASGVTGGLSNQPQHF. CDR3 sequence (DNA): TGTGCTAGTGGTGTGACAGGGGGCCTCAGCAATCAGCCCCAGCATTTT.

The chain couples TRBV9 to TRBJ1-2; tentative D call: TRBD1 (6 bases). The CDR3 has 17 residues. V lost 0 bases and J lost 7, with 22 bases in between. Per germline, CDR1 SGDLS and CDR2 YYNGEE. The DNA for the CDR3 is TGTGCCAGCAGCGTAGGACATACGGCGGACAGAACCACTGGCTACACCTTC. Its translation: CASSVGHTADRTTGYTF.

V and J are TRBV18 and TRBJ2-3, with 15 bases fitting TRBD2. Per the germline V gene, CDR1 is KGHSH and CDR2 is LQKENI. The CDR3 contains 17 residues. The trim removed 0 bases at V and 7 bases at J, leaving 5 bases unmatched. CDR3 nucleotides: TGTGCCAGCTCACCACCTTCTGGACTAGCGGGGGGGCATACGCAGTATTTT. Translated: CASSPPSGLAGGHTQYF.

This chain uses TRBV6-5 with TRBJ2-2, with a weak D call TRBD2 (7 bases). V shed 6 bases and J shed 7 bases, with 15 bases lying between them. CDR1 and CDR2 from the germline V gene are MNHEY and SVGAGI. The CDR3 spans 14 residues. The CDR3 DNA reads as TGTGCCAGCAGGCGGGGGCCCCCGGGCGGGGAGCTGTTTTTT. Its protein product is CASRRGPPGGELFF.

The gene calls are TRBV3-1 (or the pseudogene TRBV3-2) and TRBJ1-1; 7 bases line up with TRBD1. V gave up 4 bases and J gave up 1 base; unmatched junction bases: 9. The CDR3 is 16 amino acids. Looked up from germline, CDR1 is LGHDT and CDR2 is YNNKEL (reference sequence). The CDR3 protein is CASSRRDSLSNTEAFF. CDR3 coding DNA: TGTGCCAGCAGCCGCAGGGACAGCCTTTCGAACACTGAAGCTTTCTTT.

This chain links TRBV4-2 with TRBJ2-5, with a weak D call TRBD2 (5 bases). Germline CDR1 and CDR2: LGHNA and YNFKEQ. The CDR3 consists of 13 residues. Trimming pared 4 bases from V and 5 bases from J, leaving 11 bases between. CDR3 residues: CASSPRGEETQYF. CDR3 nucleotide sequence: TGTGCCAGCAGCCCCCGGGGAGAGGAGACCCAGTACTTC.

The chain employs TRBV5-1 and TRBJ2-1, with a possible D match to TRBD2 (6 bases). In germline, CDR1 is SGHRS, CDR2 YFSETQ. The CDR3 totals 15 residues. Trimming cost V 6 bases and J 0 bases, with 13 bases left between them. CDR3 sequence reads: CASIRAGSSYNEQFF. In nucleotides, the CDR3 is TGCGCCAGCATACGGGCGGGAAGCTCCTACAATGAGCAGTTCTTC.

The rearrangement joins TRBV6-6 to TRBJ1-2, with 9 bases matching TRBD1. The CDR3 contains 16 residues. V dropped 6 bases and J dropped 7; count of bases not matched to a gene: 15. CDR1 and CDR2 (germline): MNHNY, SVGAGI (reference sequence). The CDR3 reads CASSSGQGSLGSGYTF. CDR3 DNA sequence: TGTGCCAGCAGCTCGGGACAGGGCTCCCTGGGGAGTGGCTACACCTTC.

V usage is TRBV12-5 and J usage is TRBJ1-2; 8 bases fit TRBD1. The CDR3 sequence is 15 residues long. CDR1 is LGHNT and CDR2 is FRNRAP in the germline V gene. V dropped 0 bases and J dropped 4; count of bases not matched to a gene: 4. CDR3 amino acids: CASGLVGRGLYGYTF. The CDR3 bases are TGTGCTAGTGGTTTGGTGGGCAGGGGGCTCTATGGCTACACCTTC. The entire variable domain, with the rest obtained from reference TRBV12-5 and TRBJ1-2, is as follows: DARVTQTPRHKVTEMGQEVTMRCQPILGHNTVFWYRQTMMQGLELLAYFRNRAPLDDSGMPKDRFSAEMPDATLATLKIQPSEPRDSAVYFCASGLVGRGLYGYTFGSGTRLTVV.

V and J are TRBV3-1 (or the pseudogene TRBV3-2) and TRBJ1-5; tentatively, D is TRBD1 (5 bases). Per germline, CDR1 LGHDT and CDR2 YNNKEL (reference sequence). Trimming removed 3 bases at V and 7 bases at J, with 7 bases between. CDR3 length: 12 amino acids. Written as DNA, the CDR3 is TGTGCCAGCAGCCATCAGGGACAGCCCCAGCATTTT. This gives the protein CASSHQGQPQHF.

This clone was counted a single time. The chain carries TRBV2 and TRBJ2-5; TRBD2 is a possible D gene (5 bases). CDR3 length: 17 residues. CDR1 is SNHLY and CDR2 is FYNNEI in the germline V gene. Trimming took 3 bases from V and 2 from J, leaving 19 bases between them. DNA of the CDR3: TGTGCCAGCAGTGATAACGAGTTACATACGGGGCAAGAGACCCAGTACTTC. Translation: CASSDNELHTGQETQYF.